The 5 T cell receptor beta chains listed next were all sequenced from one sample in a study of blood T cell dynamics during melanoma immunotherapy. Measured with immunoSEQ multiplex PCR; TCRdb has only the in-frame clones, and not every one. The repertoire includes fewer than 20,000 clones, approximately 90% of them detected once, and 1.8% sits in the top ten. Documented time point: pre-treatment baseline. Sequencing was performed on blood, taken from a patient treated with checkpoint blockade. These receptors originate from a human donor with melanoma.

J is TRBJ2-7 and V is TRBV30, with D unclear. CDR1 and CDR2 (germline): GTSNPN, SVGIG (reference sequence). V lost 3 bases, J lost 0 bases, and 9 bases lay in between. The CDR3 runs to 13 residues. CDR3 coding DNA: TGTGCCTGGAGGAACACAGCCTCCTACGAGCAGTACTTC. Amino acids: CAWRNTASYEQYF.

This rearrangement joins TRBV6-6 to TRBJ2-7; possible D gene TRBD1, 6 bases. This CDR3 spans 13 amino acids. V lost 7 bases, J lost 6 bases, and 16 bases lay in between. CDR1 is MNHNY and CDR2 is SVGAGI in the germline V gene (reference sequence). CDR3 coding DNA: TGTGCCAGCACCCCAGGGGTAGGAAGCGAGCAGTACTTC. Translation: CASTPGVGSEQYF.

V usage is TRBV7-3 and J usage is TRBJ2-1, with unresolved D. The ends were cut back, 5 bases at V and 0 bases at J, with 11 bases in the middle. Germline loops: CDR1 SGHTA, CDR2 FQGTGA. The CDR3 runs to 15 residues. DNA for the CDR3: TGTGCCAGCAGCCCCCGACTCCACTCCTACAATGAGCAGTTCTTC. Amino acid sequence: CASSPRLHSYNEQFF.

The rearrangement joins TRBV7-2 to TRBJ2-1; 7 nucleotides align to TRBD2. V shed 5 bases and J 5 bases; nucleotides not matched to a gene: 3. CDR3 length equals 13 residues. The germline CDR1 and CDR2 sequences are SGHTA and FQGNSA. The CDR3: CASSRGLNNEQFF. CDR3 sequence (DNA): TGTGCCAGCAGCCGGGGACTAAACAATGAGCAGTTCTTC.

This clone was recorded only once. The chain carries TRBV6-5 and TRBJ1-4; D remains unclear. The CDR3 has 14 residues. V was trimmed by 0 bases and J by 8 bases, leaving 10 bases between them. Germline V gives CDR1 MNHEY, CDR2 SVGAGI. CDR3 DNA: TGTGCCAGCAGTTACTCGTACCCAGACGAAAAACTGTTTTTT. This codes for CASSYSYPDEKLFF.